This TCR beta chain came from a study of neurological immune-mediated disorders. Via MiXCR, TCRdb re-called the 5' RACE reads, giving one row per CDR3 protein. The sample includes about 49,000 distinct CDR3 sequences, 10% of them seen just once. This clonotype was found many times. The CDR3 spans 12 residues. CDR1 is SQVTM, CDR2 ANQGSEA, per germline. V was clipped by 7 bases and J by 2 bases, with 11 bases between them. Sample time point: longitudinal time-point 1 (baseline). The clonotype originates from a woman between 35 and 50 years old in good health. This chain joins TRBV29-1 and TRBJ1-1; D call uncertain. The sample taken for sequencing was PBMCs. The chain's CDR3 is CSAALGNTEAFF. The CDR3 coding sequence is TGCAGCGCTGCATTGGGAAACACTGAAGCTTTCTTT. Filled out from reference TRBV29-1 and TRBJ1-1, the complete variable domain reads SAVISQKPSRDICQRGTSLTIQCQVDSQVTMMFWYRQQPGQSLTLIATANQGSEATYESGFVIDKFPISRPNLTFSTLTVSNMSPEDSSIYLCSAALGNTEAFFGQGTRLTVV.